Following are 3 T cell receptor beta chains from one sample sequenced in a study of T cells in localized non-small cell lung cancer. The protocol was immunoSEQ multiplex PCR, while the TCRdb copy is restricted to in-frame clones and leaves out a portion. The repertoire holds 70,000 to 100,000 clones, around 84% seen once, with 9.5% in the top ten. This specimen was peripheral blood, taken before any cancer treatment. These receptor sequences come from a female donor older than 55 with stage I lung adenocarcinoma.

J is TRBJ1-1 and V is TRBV5-4; D unresolved. The CDR3 runs 17 residues. Deletions cut 4 bases from V and 5 bases from J, with 24 bases between. Germline assignment: CDR1 SGHNT and CDR2 YYREEE (reference sequence). CDR3 DNA sequence: TGTGCCAGCAGCCAAGCGCTTGGCGGGGTTTTGAGGACTGAAGCTTTCTTT. It specifies CASSQALGGVLRTEAFF.

The chain joins TRBV4-3 to TRBJ2-3; D might be TRBD1 or TRBD2, each matching 5 bases. Trimming pared 0 bases from V and 3 bases from J, leaving 10 bases between. Germline V lookup: CDR1 LGHNA, CDR2 YSLEER. CDR3 length: 15 residues. CDR3 in DNA: TGCGCCAGCAGCCAAGATCCGGGGCGAACAGATACGCAGTATTTT. Its protein product is CASSQDPGRTDTQYF.

The V call is TRBV30, the J call TRBJ2-1; a possible D gene is TRBD2 (5 bases). The CDR3 has 15 amino acids. V shed 5 bases and J shed 0 bases, with 14 bases lying between them. Germline CDR1 reads GTSNPN; CDR2 reads SVGIG (reference sequence). Written as DNA, the CDR3 is TGTGCCTGGGAGGGAGAGGGCAGCTCCTACAATGAGCAGTTCTTC. It codes for CAWEGEGSSYNEQFF.